This is a list of T cell receptor beta chains from one sample in a study of T cell changes during pregnancy in multiple sclerosis. This table comes from immunoSEQ multiplex PCR, and its TCRdb copy is limited to in-frame clones, with some not included. In the table there are 70,000 to 75,000 clones, 70% to 90% of which are singletons. The sequenced sample was peripheral blood, obtained before pregnancy. All receptors come from a female donor with multiple sclerosis, enrolled in a pregnancy study. Both conserved end residues are part of each CDR3. The D gene is left open where the match is weak.

CDR3aa,j_gene,v_gene,d_gene
CASSLEASGRVSYEQYF,TRBJ2-7,TRBV7-6,TRBD2
CASSPGWGGAVNEQFF,TRBJ2-1,TRBV7-2,NA
CASSLWGGGINQPQHF,TRBJ1-5,TRBV7-2,NA
CASSTGQGAYEQYF,TRBJ2-7,TRBV19,TRBD1
CASRRSSYEQYF,TRBJ2-7,TRBV6-1,NA
CAWTPPGQGRNTIYF,TRBJ1-3,TRBV30,TRBD1
CASTRRGQETQYF,TRBJ2-5,TRBV7-9,NA
CASSARGGPGWEEQYF,TRBJ2-7,TRBV6-1,NA
CASSPRGRGSGFNEQFF,TRBJ2-1,TRBV7-9,NA
CASSIYYRANQPQHF,TRBJ1-5,TRBV19,NA